Here is one T cell receptor beta chain with its context. The antigen is undetermined. The sample belongs to a study of post-analysis software for immune sequencing data. General study findings and limits: Several TRBV segments (TRBV5-6, TRBV5-1 and TRBV20-1 among them) occurred more frequently in patients than in controls.

The TCR beta cDNA libraries contained unique molecular identifiers. The T cell input of roughly 0.85 to 11 million gave roughly 0.5 million cDNA molecules. TCRdb re-analysed the PCR reads in MiXCR, keeping a single row per CDR3 protein. The sample comprises some 700,000 distinct CDR3 sequences, roughly three fifths of which are singletons, and approximately 11% rests with the top ten. This CDR3 spans 15 amino acids. V lost 1 base to trimming and J lost 10 bases; unmatched junction nucleotides: 9. From germline, CDR1 is LGHNA and CDR2 YSLEER. The sequencing sample was made of blood. The V gene is TRBV4-3, the J gene TRBJ2-5; 10 bases match TRBD1. The sequence was collected from a girl under 10 years old with multiple sclerosis. For the CDR3, the DNA is TGCGCCAGCAGCCAAGGAGCACCGGGACAGGGGATCCAGTACTTC. The encoded protein is CASSQGAPGQGIQYF.